This TCR beta chain was sequenced in a study of T cell clonotyping in hematopoietic cell transplantation. Overall study findings and caveats: Higher Inverse Simpson Index values in graft donor and pretransplant recipient predicted broader posttransplant TCR diversity.

Sample time point: recipient sample about 28 days before transplant, after cytoreduction. On this clone itself: Its antigen is currently unknown.

Deletions cut 2 bases from V and 1 base from J, with 10 bases between. The CDR3 has 14 amino acids. Germline-derived CDR1 and CDR2 are SGHNT and YYREEE (reference sequence). The repertoire was sequenced with immunoSEQ multiplex PCR; TCRdb's copy has only in-frame clones and lacks some. The sample has tens of thousands of clones; 70% to 85% are singletons. Sequencing was performed on peripheral blood mononuclear cells, taken before stem cell transplant. This sequence originates from an older woman with acute myeloid leukemia. Some clones in this sample may be carry-over from other donors' samples. The V call is TRBV5-4, the J call TRBJ2-7; D remains ambiguous. The CDR3 nucleotides are TGTGCCAGCAGCTTTACCGGGCTATCCTACGAGCAGTACTTC. Translated, it gives CASSFTGLSYEQYF.